This T cell receptor (beta chain) was retrieved from a study of spatial heterogeneity in lung cancer. Study overall: The study sequenced follow-up PBMC samples when they were available, at a median of around 2 years after resection.

Germline-derived CDR1 and CDR2 are SGHTA and FQGNSA. The CDR3 runs 18 residues. V dropped 3 bases and J dropped 2; count of bases not matched to a gene: 12. The time point: blood at routine non-recurrence follow-up after resection. Whole RNA obtained from tumor, nontumor lung or frozen PBMC underwent sequencing without sorting. TCRdb independently ran MiXCR on the 5' RACE reads; one entry per CDR3 protein. The table includes some 120,000 distinct CDR3 sequences, 10% to 15% detected once. The receptor was isolated from a male donor with early-stage non-small cell lung cancer. The sequencing here drew on PBMCs, taken at follow-up. J is TRBJ2-3 and V is TRBV7-2, with 9 bases matching TRBD2. CDR3 amino acids: CASSFGTSKLRITDTQYF. CDR3 nucleotides: TGTGCCAGCAGCTTCGGGACTAGCAAGCTCCGGATCACAGATACGCAGTATTTT. The full variable domain, rest sourced from reference TRBV7-2 and TRBJ2-3, is GAGVSQSPSNKVTEKGKDVELRCDPISGHTALYWYRQSLGQGLEFLIYFQGNSAPDKSGLPSDRFSAERTGGSVSTLTIQRTQQEDSAVYLCASSFGTSKLRITDTQYFGPGTRLTVL.